This TCR beta chain was captured in a study of blood T cells in healthy people across ages. General study points: In these data, TCR beta diversity tracked strongly with naive T cell percentage.

Concerning this clonotype: Its target is not known.

For the second PCR, which ran for about 7 to 11 cycles, a sample-barcoded 5' primer and a J-beta primer mix were used. Tagging of each cDNA molecule was performed by a template-switch adaptor with 12 random nucleotides. Sequencing of every sample gave 2.5 million or more CDR3-containing paired-end reads. TCRdb reprocessed the 5' RACE reads via MiXCR and lists one record per CDR3 protein. This table holds 700,000 to 850,000 distinct CDR3 sequences, roughly 50% found once. The CDR3 length is 14 residues. The V and J ends lost 3 bases and 0 bases respectively, with 8 bases between them. Sequencing input: blood. The TCR comes from a man older than 75 in good health. The gene calls are TRBV12-3 or TRBV12-4 and TRBJ1-1; D not certain. In DNA, the CDR3 is TGTGCCAGCAGTTTCGGACGGCTGAACACTGAAGCTTTCTTT. This gives the protein CASSFGRLNTEAFF.